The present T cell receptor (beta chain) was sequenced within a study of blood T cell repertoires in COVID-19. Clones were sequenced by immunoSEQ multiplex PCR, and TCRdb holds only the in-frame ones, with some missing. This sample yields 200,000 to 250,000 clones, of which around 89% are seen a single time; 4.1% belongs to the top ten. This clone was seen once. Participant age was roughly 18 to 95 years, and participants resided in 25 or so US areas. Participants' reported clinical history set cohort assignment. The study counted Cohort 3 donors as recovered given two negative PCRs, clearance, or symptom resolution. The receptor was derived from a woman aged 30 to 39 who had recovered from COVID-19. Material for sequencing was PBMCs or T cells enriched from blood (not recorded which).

Here the CDR3 reads CASSYGHSSYNEQFF. Here the CDR3 DNA reads TGTGCCAGCAGTTACGGCCACAGCTCCTACAATGAGCAGTTCTTC. The chain couples TRBV6-5 to TRBJ2-1; D remains ambiguous. CDR1 and CDR2 (germline): MNHEY, SVGAGI. Trimming removed 2 bases at V and 0 bases at J, with 8 bases between. The CDR3 length is 15 residues.